This T cell receptor beta chain derives from a study of cytomegalovirus exposure and HLA in healthy donors. General observations from the study: Later on, a genetic analysis was performed. It linked a missense variant in DCLRE1C with V- and J-gene trimming of TCR beta. The authors judged a highly shared variant cluster likely a sequencing artifact. Prior analysis indicated that the majority of TCR beta V segments exhibited productivity approximately 87% or approximately 30% of the time.

On this clone itself: Its antigen is unknown.

PCR used 60 Vbeta primers and 13 Jbeta primers. As processed by the authors: Later analysis identified roughly 82 million unique TCR beta chains, approximately 10 million shared. Clones were sequenced by immunoSEQ multiplex PCR, and TCRdb holds only the in-frame ones, with some missing. The V and J calls and clone size are taken from that table; D and trimming were inferred from the DNA. The sample lists 170,000 or so clones, just under 80% occurring once. CDR3 size: 15 residues. The sequenced sample was PBMCs. The rearrangement joins TRBV21-1 to TRBJ2-3; the table's D call, TRBD2, has no DNA check behind it. TRBV21-1 is reported as a pseudogene. The clonotype comes from a woman aged 50 to 65 in good health and CMV-seropositive. The DNA of the CDR3 is TGTGCCAGCAAACTGGGCGGGCTCGAGGCAGATACGCAGTATTTT. It specifies CASKLGGLEADTQYF.